One TCR beta chain is described in this entry. What it binds is unknown. There are 13 residues in the CDR3. Deletions cut 6 bases from V and 3 bases from J, with 6 bases between. The germline gives CDR1 SEHNR, CDR2 FQNEAQ (reference sequence). These data belong to a study of cytomegalovirus exposure and HLA in healthy donors. Whole-study results and caveats: Accounts indicate the classifier identified cytomegalovirus status with strong specificity and sensitivity.

The PCR had 60 Vbeta and 13 Jbeta primers. The assay was immunoSEQ multiplex PCR, and TCRdb's table has in-frame clones only and misses some. The data show some 150,000 clones, about 10% seen once. Donors likely had unrecorded immune exposures despite being nominally healthy when sampled. The chain couples TRBV7-9 to TRBJ2-6, with D hard to call. The receptor was isolated from a man aged 50-59 years in good health and CMV-seronegative. Input material: PBMCs. DNA for the CDR3: TGTGCCAGCAGTCTACTTGGGGCCAACGTCCTGACTTTC. This encodes CASSLLGANVLTF.